Each of the 20 T cell receptor beta chains below was sequenced from the same sample in a study of beta chain features in type 1 diabetes. Reverse transcribing all isolated RNA meant expressed TCRB transcripts were sequenced. Produced via immunoSEQ multiplex PCR; TCRdb's table is partial and in-frame only. The table records some 660,000 clones, about 14% of them present only once. These receptors lack a known antigen. Broader study findings: Type 1 diabetes patients had moderately but significantly shorter TCRB CDR3s in all four CD4+ subsets.

Sequencing was carried out using naive CD4+ T cells from blood. Source of these receptors: a man between 18 and 29 years old with type 1 diabetes.

The table lists this clone with a few counts. V is TRBV2 and J is TRBJ2-3; 15 positions match TRBD2. The CDR3 contains 18 residues. The V and J ends lost 6 bases and 5 bases, in that order; junction bases with no gene match: 12. Germline loops: CDR1 SNHLY, CDR2 FYNNEI. Here the CDR3 reads CASRNWGLAGGDGDTQYF. The CDR3 DNA reads TGTGCCAGCAGAAACTGGGGACTAGCGGGAGGAGATGGAGATACGCAGTATTTT.

This clone was counted only a few times. The chain joins TRBV30 to TRBJ2-7, with 7 positions matching TRBD1. Germline V gene data show CDR1 as GTSNPN and CDR2 as SVGIG (reference sequence). The CDR3 extends over 11 amino acids. The CDR3 reads CAADRAYEQYF. The CDR3 DNA reads as TGTGCTGCAGACAGGGCCTACGAGCAGTACTTC.

This chain connects TRBV7-9 to TRBJ2-6; D is undetermined. Trimming cost V 7 bases and J 4 bases, with 5 bases left between them. This CDR3 comprises 12 residues. Germline assignment: CDR1 SEHNR and CDR2 FQNEAQ (reference sequence). As DNA, the CDR3 is TGTGCCAGCAACTCCGGGGCCAACGTCCTGACTTTC. Protein product: CASNSGANVLTF.

This clone has more than one count but fewer than ten. The chain couples TRBV28 to TRBJ2-1, with 9 bases aligning to TRBD2. The CDR3 has 16 residues. Germline loops: CDR1 MDHEN, CDR2 SYDVKM. Germline trimming cut 5 bases from V and 7 bases from J; bases unmatched to any gene: 12. The CDR3 sequence: CASSPEAGTSLNEQFF. The CDR3, as DNA: TGTGCCAGCAGTCCAGAAGCCGGGACTAGCCTGAATGAGCAGTTCTTC.

The chain is built from TRBV30 and TRBJ1-5, with D possibly TRBD1 on 6 matching bases. Deletions cut 5 bases from V and 1 base from J, with 15 bases between. Germline V gene sequence: CDR1 GTSNPN, CDR2 SVGIG (reference sequence). CDR3 length equals 15 residues. The CDR3 reads CAWGTSTGSNQPQHF. The CDR3 bases are TGTGCCTGGGGAACCTCGACAGGAAGCAATCAGCCCCAGCATTTT.

V and J are TRBV4-3 and TRBJ1-2; the D gene is possibly TRBD1 (5 bases). CDR1 is LGHNA and CDR2 is YSLEER in the germline V gene. Trimming removed 0 bases from V and 8 bases from J, with 13 bases in between. The CDR3 spans 14 residues. CDR3 coding DNA: TGCGCCAGCAGCCAAGATAGGGGAGAAGGAGGCTACACCTTC. Its protein is CASSQDRGEGGYTF.

The chain links TRBV4-2 to TRBJ1-1; 9 positions match TRBD1. J was trimmed by 5 bases and V by 4 bases; bases with no gene match: 5. Germline V CDR1 and CDR2: LGHNA, YNFKEQ. This CDR3 comprises 14 residues. As DNA, the CDR3 is TGTGCCAGCAGCCTCGGGGACAGGGTTACTGAAGCTTTCTTT. This translates into CASSLGDRVTEAFF.

This clone occurred a few times. V usage is TRBV4-1 and J usage is TRBJ2-1; 7 nucleotides align to TRBD1. The CDR3 is 16 residues long. Germline CDR1 reads MGHRA; CDR2 reads YSYEKL. The trim removed 4 bases at V and 3 bases at J, leaving 9 bases unmatched. CDR3 loop: CASSLIPGQIYNEQFF. In DNA form, the CDR3 reads TGCGCCAGCAGCCTTATACCGGGACAGATCTACAATGAGCAGTTCTTC.

This clone occurred a few times. Other DNA sequences in the same sample also yield this CDR3. The V gene is TRBV30, the J gene TRBJ1-1; no reliable D call. Germline CDR1 is GTSNPN and CDR2 is SVGIG (reference sequence). The V and J ends lost 0 bases and 4 bases respectively, with 9 bases between them. The CDR3 loop spans 13 amino acids. Here the CDR3 reads CAWSVGGSTEAFF. CDR3 bases: TGTGCCTGGAGTGTAGGAGGAAGCACTGAAGCTTTCTTT.

There are a few counts of this clone. The genes are TRBV11-2 and TRBJ2-5; 14 bases map to TRBD2. V lost 0 bases, J lost 0 bases, and 9 bases stayed unmatched. The CDR3 runs 20 residues. The germline gives CDR1 SGHAT, CDR2 FQNNGV. In DNA, the CDR3 is TGTGCCAGCAGCTTAGAACTGGGGACTAGCGGGGGATGGTACCAAGAGACCCAGTACTTC. It yields the protein CASSLELGTSGGWYQETQYF.

This clone has more than one count but fewer than ten. The chain is built from TRBV25-1 and TRBJ2-7; D is perhaps TRBD1 or TRBD2 (5 bases each). The CDR3 has 13 amino acids. V gave up 6 bases and J gave up 0 bases, with 9 bases separating them. CDR1 and CDR2 (germline): MGHDK, SYGVNS. CDR3 protein: CASRRGDSYEQYF. The CDR3 DNA reads TGTGCCAGCAGAAGAGGGGACTCCTACGAGCAGTACTTC.

This clone was counted between two and nine times. The CDR3 region has the DNA TGTGGCGGGGCCGTGGAAGATACGCAGTATTTT. It specifies CGGAVEDTQYF. The chain employs TRBV2 and TRBJ2-3, with D perhaps TRBD2 (6 bases). The CDR3 totals 11 residues. Germline lookup yields CDR1 SNHLY and CDR2 FYNNEI.

The CDR3 DNA follows: TGTGCCTGGGATGGGTTGAACACTGAAGCTTTCTTT. This translates into CAWDGLNTEAFF. This sequence joins TRBV30 and TRBJ1-1; no clear D. This CDR3 has 12 amino acids. V gave up 5 bases and J gave up 0 bases, with 7 bases separating them. CDR1 GTSNPN and CDR2 SVGIG come from the germline V gene (reference sequence).

The chain has TRBV9 and TRBJ2-7, with D perhaps matching TRBD2 (6 bases). This CDR3 has 15 amino acids. The germline V gene encodes CDR1 SGDLS and CDR2 YYNGEE. With 1 base removed from V and 4 bases from J, the gap between germline ends came to 15 bases. CDR3 protein: CASSVNIGTGYEQYF. CDR3 sequence (DNA): TGTGCCAGCAGCGTAAATATCGGGACTGGGTACGAGCAGTACTTC.

The V and J genes are TRBV5-1 and TRBJ2-7; 7 bases align to TRBD1. The germline V gene encodes CDR1 SGHRS and CDR2 YFSETQ. The V gene end was trimmed by 2 bases and the J gene end by 7 bases; junction bases not matched to a gene: 3. The CDR3 totals 12 residues. The CDR3 loop is CASSFTGEEQYF. The CDR3 nucleotides read TGCGCCAGCAGCTTTACAGGGGAAGAGCAGTACTTC.

This clone has just a few counts. The chain recombines TRBV4-2 with TRBJ1-5; 7 positions match TRBD1. V was pared by 0 bases and J by 0 bases, with 5 bases of the junction left unmatched. Germline V gene sequence: CDR1 LGHNA, CDR2 YNFKEQ. The length of the CDR3 is 17 residues. Here the CDR3 DNA reads TGTGCCAGCAGCCAAGACCAGGGGGGGGATAGCAATCAGCCCCAGCATTTT. Its protein is CASSQDQGGDSNQPQHF.

This clone was seen more than once but under ten times. V usage is TRBV28 and J usage is TRBJ1-2, with D perhaps matching TRBD1 (5 bases). The CDR3 consists of 17 residues. CDR1 MDHEN and CDR2 SYDVKM come from the germline V gene. V was pared by 3 bases and J by 0 bases, with 17 bases between. The DNA for the CDR3 is TGTGCCAGCAGTTTTCCCCTCGGGTCAGGGACTAACTATGGCTACACCTTC. As protein: CASSFPLGSGTNYGYTF.

This clone was seen only a few times. The V and J genes are TRBV6-1 and TRBJ2-1; D gene uncertain. V shed 8 bases and J shed 0 bases, with 11 bases lying between them. The CDR3 loop spans 14 amino acids. Looked up from germline, CDR1 is MNHNS and CDR2 is SASEGT. CDR3 DNA sequence: TGTGCCAGCTGGGGTGGAATCTCCTACAATGAGCAGTTCTTC. Amino acid sequence: CASWGGISYNEQFF.

V is TRBV28 and J is TRBJ2-1; perhaps TRBD1 as D (6 bases). Trimming removed 1 base from V and 4 bases from J, with 11 bases in between. This CDR3 is built from 15 residues. Germline CDR1 MDHEN, CDR2 SYDVKM. The CDR3 bases are TGTGCCAGCAGTTTATCAGGGGAAGCATACAATGAGCAGTTCTTC. Protein: CASSLSGEAYNEQFF. The full variable domain, in which reference TRBV28 and TRBJ2-1 provide the parts outside the CDR3, is DVKVTQSSRYLVKRTGEKVFLECVQDMDHENMFWYRQDPGLGLRLIYFSYDVKMKEKGDIPEGYSVSREKKERFSLILESASTNQTSMYLCASSLSGEAYNEQFFGPGTRLTVL.

The rearrangement joins TRBV28 to TRBJ1-2, with a weak D call TRBD1 (6 bases). The V end lost 1 base, the J end lost 4 bases, and 13 bases lay between the germline ends. The CDR3 is made up of 15 amino acids. CDR1 MDHEN and CDR2 SYDVKM come from the germline V gene. CDR3 residues: CASSLSRTATYGYTF. For the CDR3, the DNA is TGTGCCAGCAGTTTATCGCGGACAGCCACCTATGGCTACACCTTC.